What follows are 17 T cell receptor beta chains derived from one specimen sequenced in a study of blood T cell repertoires in COVID-19. Assay used: immunoSEQ multiplex PCR; TCRdb lists only in-frame clones, some missing. This sample has about 260,000 clones, with 75% to 90% found just once. The sample taken for sequencing was PBMCs or T cells enriched from blood (not recorded which). These receptors were obtained from a man aged 45-60 years who had been exposed to COVID-19.

The rearrangement links TRBV15 to TRBJ2-3, with 10 nucleotides matching TRBD2. Germline V gene sequence: CDR1 LNHNV, CDR2 YYDKDF (reference sequence). With 10 bases clipped from V and 3 bases from J, the junction kept 10 bases outside the gene matches. This CDR3 has 15 amino acids. CDR3 in amino acids: CAIRAGGPRTDTQYF. CDR3 nucleotide sequence: TGTGCCATCAGAGCGGGAGGGCCGAGAACAGATACGCAGTATTTT.

The CDR3 DNA reads as TGTGCCAGCACGGGACAGATAAATCAGCCCCAGCATTTT. As protein: CASTGQINQPQHF. The rearrangement links TRBV2 to TRBJ1-5; 7 bases match TRBD1. The CDR3 consists of 13 residues. Germline-derived CDR1 and CDR2 are SNHLY and FYNNEI. The trim removed 7 bases at V and 4 bases at J, leaving 4 bases unmatched.

The rearrangement joins TRBV9 to TRBJ2-2; TRBD1 aligns across 10 bases. Germline trimming cut 2 bases from V and 2 bases from J; bases unmatched to any gene: 6. Germline lookup yields CDR1 SGDLS and CDR2 YYNGEE. This CDR3 comprises 17 residues. The CDR3 region is CASSVPRQGANTGELFF. CDR3 bases: TGTGCCAGCAGCGTTCCGAGACAGGGGGCTAACACCGGGGAGCTGTTTTTT.

CDR3 loop: CAIKKSGSTNSPLHF. The CDR3 nucleotides are TGTGCCATCAAGAAGAGTGGGAGTACGAATTCACCCCTCCACTTT. The chain combines TRBV10-3 with TRBJ1-6; D remains ambiguous. V was cut by 7 bases and J by 7 bases, with 17 bases left in between. This CDR3 has 15 residues. In germline, CDR1 is ENHRY, CDR2 SYGVKD.

The chain joins TRBV27 to TRBJ1-6; D may be TRBD1 (5 bases). Germline CDR1 and CDR2: MNHEY and SMNVEV (reference sequence). Trimming removed 2 bases from V and 6 bases from J, with 11 bases in between. The CDR3 loop spans 15 amino acids. CDR3 nucleotide sequence: TGTGCCAGCAGTTTACGGGCAGGGATTAATTCACCCCTCCACTTT. The encoded protein is CASSLRAGINSPLHF.

The rearrangement joins TRBV18 to TRBJ1-1; D gene unclear. CDR3 length: 16 amino acids. V was trimmed by 3 bases and J by 1 base, leaving 15 bases between them. CDR1 KGHSH and CDR2 LQKENI come from the germline V gene. CDR3 coding DNA: TGTGCCAGCTCACCCTCCCCCAGGCGCAAGAACACTGAAGCTTTCTTT. Its protein is CASSPSPRRKNTEAFF. Full variable domain (missing parts from reference TRBV18 and TRBJ1-1): NAGVMQNPRHLVRRRGQEARLRCSPMKGHSHVYWYRQLPEEGLKFMVYLQKENIIDESGMPKERFSAEFPKEGPSILRIQQVVRGDSAAYFCASSPSPRRKNTEAFFGQGTRLTVV.

The chain is built from TRBV29-1 and TRBJ2-5, with TRBD2 as a possible D gene (5 bases). The V end lost 7 bases, the J end lost 5 bases, and 14 bases lay between the germline ends. CDR3 size: 12 residues. Germline CDR1 and CDR2: SQVTM and ANQGSEA. CDR3 residues: CSGRPAGETQYF. The CDR3 bases are TGCAGCGGGAGGCCAGCCGGGGAGACCCAGTACTTC.

Many counts were recorded for this clone. The gene calls are TRBV3-1 (or the pseudogene TRBV3-2) and TRBJ1-2; 10 bases match TRBD1. The length of the CDR3 is 14 residues. In germline, CDR1 is LGHDT, CDR2 YNNKEL (reference sequence). V lost 4 bases, J lost 6 bases, and 5 bases stayed unmatched. Here the CDR3 reads CASSLRTGGNGYTF. DNA for the CDR3: TGTGCCAGCAGCCTTAGGACAGGGGGAAATGGCTACACCTTC.

The chain combines TRBV24-1 with TRBJ2-7; 8 nucleotides line up with TRBD1. Germline V lookup: CDR1 KGHDR, CDR2 SFDVKD. The V and J ends lost 4 bases and 2 bases, in that order; junction bases with no gene match: 9. The CDR3 consists of 16 residues. CDR3: CATSDPDRVRTYEQYV. CDR3 nucleotides: TGTGCCACCAGTGACCCGGACAGGGTAAGGACCTACGAGCAGTACGTC.

V is TRBV27 and J is TRBJ2-2, with D possibly being TRBD1 (6 bases). Germline V lookup: CDR1 MNHEY, CDR2 SMNVEV (reference sequence). CDR3 length: 15 residues. The V end lost 6 bases, the J end lost 1 base, and 12 bases lay between the germline ends. DNA for the CDR3: TGTGCCAGCAGAACCGGGACATTGAACACCGGGGAGCTGTTTTTT. Translation gives CASRTGTLNTGELFF.

The chain carries TRBV5-6 and TRBJ1-5; the D gene is possibly TRBD1 (6 bases). In germline, CDR1 is SGHDT, CDR2 YYEEEE. This CDR3 comprises 16 residues. The V end was cut by 4 bases, the J end by 1 base, with 15 bases between. The DNA of the CDR3 is TGTGCCAGCAGCCAACGGACAGAGGGGAGCAATCAGCCCCAGCATTTT. Protein sequence: CASSQRTEGSNQPQHF. Complete variable domain (other parts from reference TRBV5-6 and TRBJ1-5): DAGVTQSPTHLIKTRGQQVTLRCSPKSGHDTVSWYQQALGQGPQFIFQYYEEEERQRGNFPDRFSGHQFPNYSSELNVNALLLGDSALYLCASSQRTEGSNQPQHFGDGTRLSIL.

The V and J genes are TRBV28 and TRBJ1-2; the D gene is possibly TRBD1 (5 bases). Germline assignment: CDR1 MDHEN and CDR2 SYDVKM. The CDR3 runs 14 residues. Trimming took 6 bases from V and 3 from J, leaving 14 bases between them. The CDR3 DNA reads as TGTGCCAGCAGCCCGCGGGGGGGATACTATGGCTACACCTTC. It yields the protein CASSPRGGYYGYTF.

The rearrangement links TRBV24-1 to TRBJ2-3, with 11 bases matching TRBD2. This CDR3 is 19 amino acids long. CDR1 and CDR2 from the germline V gene are KGHDR and SFDVKD. After removal of 1 base from V and 5 bases from J, the junction contained 13 bases not matched to a gene. DNA for the CDR3: TGTGCCACCAGTGATTTTCTCCATCTGACTAGCGGGAAAGTAGATACGCAGTATTTT. The encoded protein is CATSDFLHLTSGKVDTQYF.

This chain links TRBV5-1 with TRBJ2-7, with 14 bases lining up with TRBD2. Germline values: CDR1 SGHRS, CDR2 YFSETQ. J lost 6 bases, V lost 4 bases, and 3 bases had no gene match. The CDR3 sequence is 14 residues long. The CDR3 nucleotides are TGCGCCAGCAGCGTCGGGACTAGCGGGGGCGAGCAGTACTTC. This encodes CASSVGTSGGEQYF.

The sample holds one count of this clone. The rearrangement uses TRBV28 and TRBJ2-1; no definite D call. Germline CDR1 is MDHEN and CDR2 is SYDVKM. The ends were cut back, 6 bases at V and 0 bases at J, with 6 bases in the middle. The CDR3 length is 13 residues. The CDR3 region has the DNA TGTGCCAGCAGCTCCTACTCCTACAATGAGCAGTTCTTC. Its translation is CASSSYSYNEQFF.

The chain carries TRBV30 and TRBJ2-5, with D perhaps matching TRBD2 (5 bases). Trimming removed 2 bases at V and 2 bases at J, with 15 bases between. Germline V gives CDR1 GTSNPN, CDR2 SVGIG (reference sequence). The CDR3 is 15 residues long. The CDR3 reads CAWSPSQTTQETQYF. For the CDR3, the DNA is TGTGCCTGGAGTCCCTCTCAGACTACTCAAGAGACCCAGTACTTC.

Concerning this clone: The DNA is left out, because the CDR3 cannot be placed on it with certainty; the CDR3 is given as TCRdb lists it. The chain links TRBV24-1 to TRBJ2-1; TRBD1, the table's D call, lacks a check against the DNA. Germline CDR1 and CDR2: KGHDR and SFDVKD. Counting both end residues, the CDR3 totals 17 amino acids. The CDR3 region is CAASPSGTRPSGQGQFF.